The 22 T cell receptor beta chains below were found in one sample sequenced in a study of post-analysis software for immune sequencing data. Study conclusions and caveats: TRBV5-6, TRBV5-1 and TRBV20-1 were among about 5 TRBV segments more frequent in patients than controls.

These TCRs' antigens remain unknown. Unique-molecular-identifier-tagged TCR beta cDNA libraries were used. A single record per CDR3 protein comes from TCRdb applying MiXCR to the PCR reads. The sample carries more than 500,000 distinct CDR3 sequences, roughly 34% recorded once. Material for sequencing was blood. These receptors were taken from a girl aged 2-17 years with multiple sclerosis.

The rearrangement uses TRBV29-1 and TRBJ1-1; no firm D call. Trimming took off 5 bases at V and 1 base at J, with 14 bases between the two ends. Germline values: CDR1 SQVTM, CDR2 ANQGSEA. The CDR3 is 14 residues long. The CDR3 sequence: CSVSARLANTEAFF. The CDR3, as DNA: TGCAGCGTTTCTGCGAGGCTAGCGAACACTGAAGCTTTCTTT. Full variable domain (outside the CDR3, taken from reference TRBV29-1 and TRBJ1-1): SAVISQKPSRDICQRGTSLTIQCQVDSQVTMMFWYRQQPGQSLTLIATANQGSEATYESGFVIDKFPISRPNLTFSTLTVSNMSPEDSSIYLCSVSARLANTEAFFGQGTRLTVV.

The genes are TRBV2 and TRBJ1-5, with D perhaps TRBD1 (5 bases). Germline values: CDR1 SNHLY, CDR2 FYNNEI. The ends were cut back, 2 bases at V and 4 bases at J, with 12 bases in the middle. This CDR3 spans 15 amino acids. This CDR3 is CASSEFRAGNQPQHF. The CDR3 DNA reads as TGTGCCAGCAGTGAATTTAGGGCAGGGAATCAGCCCCAGCATTTT.

The V call is TRBV4-2, the J call TRBJ2-7, with D uncertain. V lost 0 bases, J lost 7 bases, and 16 bases lay in between. CDR1 is LGHNA, CDR2 YNFKEQ, per germline. CDR3 length: 15 amino acids. This chain's CDR3 is CASSQDFDNYNEQYF. DNA of the CDR3: TGTGCCAGCAGCCAAGATTTTGACAATTACAATGAGCAGTACTTC.

The J gene is TRBJ1-4, the V gene TRBV11-2; the match to TRBD1 covers 9 bases. V lost 5 bases and J lost 5; bases outside the gene matches: 6. CDR1 is SGHAT, CDR2 FQNNGV, per germline. The CDR3 has 15 residues. The DNA of the CDR3 is TGTGCCAGCAGCGCAGGACAGGGGACGAATGAAAAACTGTTTTTT. This encodes CASSAGQGTNEKLFF.

The genes are TRBV20-1 and TRBJ2-5; 8 bases fit TRBD2. Germline V CDR1 and CDR2: DFQATT, SNEGSKA (reference sequence). The CDR3 has 16 amino acids. V gave up 3 bases and J gave up 5 bases; unmatched junction bases: 14. CDR3 region: CSASFRGGLIYETQYF. CDR3 coding DNA: TGCAGTGCTAGTTTTCGGGGGGGCCTCATTTATGAGACCCAGTACTTC.

This clonotype is a singleton in its sample. V usage is TRBV29-1 and J usage is TRBJ2-7; no definite D call. Germline loops: CDR1 SQVTM, CDR2 ANQGSEA. The CDR3 covers 11 residues. Trimming pared 4 bases from V and 6 bases from J, leaving 10 bases between. The CDR3 coding sequence is TGCAGCGTTGTTGGTGGGGTCGAGCAGTACTTC. This encodes CSVVGGVEQYF.

This clonotype has just a few counts. The rearrangement joins TRBV20-1 to TRBJ2-1; D gene ambiguous. The V and J ends lost 7 bases and 6 bases respectively, with 13 bases between them. Germline CDR1 is DFQATT and CDR2 is SNEGSKA (reference sequence). The CDR3 is 12 amino acids. CDR3 DNA: TGCAGTGTAGGGTCTCGGTTCAATGAGCAGTTCTTC. Protein: CSVGSRFNEQFF.

This clonotype was counted a few times. The chain recombines TRBV29-1 with TRBJ1-5, with 9 bases matching TRBD1. The ends lost 4 bases at V and 2 bases at J; junction bases unmatched: 3. The CDR3 has 14 residues. Germline assignment: CDR1 SQVTM and CDR2 ANQGSEA. This chain's CDR3 is CSVGQGVGNQPQHF. The CDR3, as DNA: TGCAGCGTTGGACAGGGGGTCGGCAATCAGCCCCAGCATTTT. The full variable domain, completed using reference TRBV29-1 and TRBJ1-5, is SAVISQKPSRDICQRGTSLTIQCQVDSQVTMMFWYRQQPGQSLTLIATANQGSEATYESGFVIDKFPISRPNLTFSTLTVSNMSPEDSSIYLCSVGQGVGNQPQHFGDGTRLSIL.

The chain uses TRBV10-3 and TRBJ1-2; D is uncertain. V was trimmed by 0 bases and J by 8 bases, leaving 10 bases between them. From germline, CDR1 is ENHRY and CDR2 SYGVKD. This CDR3 is 13 amino acids long. This chain's CDR3 is CAISESKSQGYTF. CDR3 sequence (DNA): TGTGCCATCAGTGAGTCGAAATCCCAGGGCTACACCTTC.

The chain combines TRBV9 with TRBJ2-7; 10 nucleotides agree with TRBD2. Germline CDR1 and CDR2: SGDLS and YYNGEE. CDR3 length: 17 amino acids. With V trimmed by 2 bases and J by 2 bases, 10 bases remained unmatched. The CDR3 DNA reads TGTGCCAGCAGCGTTAGCGGGGGGCTAGCGGGGACCTACGAGCAGTACTTC. It encodes CASSVSGGLAGTYEQYF.

This clonotype was counted between two and nine times. This chain connects TRBV4-1 to TRBJ2-5; 8 bases agree with TRBD2. Germline-derived CDR1 and CDR2 are MGHRA and YSYEKL. Trimming cost V 1 base and J 1 base; bases outside gene matches: 5. The CDR3 is 16 amino acids. The CDR3 protein is CASSQGDGGGQETQYF. In DNA, the CDR3 is TGCGCCAGCAGCCAAGGGGACGGGGGGGGCCAAGAGACCCAGTACTTC.

The rearrangement joins TRBV24-1 to TRBJ1-4, with a weak D call TRBD1 (6 bases). Trimming pared 9 bases from V and 8 bases from J, leaving 15 bases between. This CDR3 region has 13 residues. From germline, CDR1 is KGHDR and CDR2 SFDVKD. CDR3 loop: CATSLPGEEKLFF. The CDR3, as DNA: TGTGCCACCTCCCTCCCAGGGGAAGAAAAACTGTTTTTT.

A few counts support this clonotype. V usage is TRBV11-2 and J usage is TRBJ1-5; tentatively, D is TRBD1 (5 bases). The V gene lost 3 bases and the J gene lost 5 bases, with 14 bases spanning the gap. The CDR3 spans 15 residues. CDR1 is SGHAT, CDR2 FQNNGV, per germline. The CDR3 loop is CASSLQTGRDQPQHF. Here the CDR3 DNA reads TGTGCCAGCAGCTTGCAAACAGGACGGGATCAGCCCCAGCATTTT.

This clonotype has a handful of counts. The genes are TRBV7-9 and TRBJ2-1, with 8 bases lining up with TRBD2. Trimming cost V 5 bases and J 6 bases; bases outside gene matches: 9. The germline gives CDR1 SEHNR, CDR2 FQNEAQ (reference sequence). The CDR3 loop spans 15 amino acids. As DNA, the CDR3 is TGTGCCAGCAGCCCCAAGCGGGGGCCATTCAATGAGCAGTTCTTC. The encoded protein is CASSPKRGPFNEQFF.

This clonotype was counted only a few times. The chain joins TRBV20-1 to TRBJ2-1; TRBD2 matches 7 bases. CDR1 is DFQATT, CDR2 SNEGSKA, per germline (reference sequence). There are 14 residues in the CDR3. The ends lost 1 base at V and 8 bases at J; junction bases unmatched: 8. The CDR3 bases are TGCAGTGCTAGAGTGTTTAGGGGAGGGTATGAGCAGTTCTTC. It encodes CSARVFRGGYEQFF.

The gene calls are TRBV12-3 or TRBV12-4 and TRBJ2-1; no clear D gene. CDR3 length: 11 residues. Trimming removed 8 bases at V and 6 bases at J, with 8 bases between. CDR3 in DNA: TGTGCCAGCGGCCTTAGCAATGAGCAGTTCTTC. This gives the protein CASGLSNEQFF.

This clonotype was detected once. The J gene is TRBJ2-1, the V gene TRBV5-8; a weak D match, TRBD2 (6 bases). Trimming left V 4 bases short and J 2 bases short, with 13 bases between. The CDR3 is 15 residues long. CDR1 SGHTS and CDR2 YDEGEE come from the germline V gene. For the CDR3, the DNA is TGTGCCAGCAGCACGGGACTGTTCACCTACAATGAGCAGTTCTTC. Protein product: CASSTGLFTYNEQFF.

The J gene is TRBJ2-3, the V gene TRBV12-3 or TRBV12-4; D may match TRBD1 or TRBD2 (5 bases each). V was cut by 8 bases and J by 2 bases, with 20 bases left in between. CDR3 length: 16 residues. The CDR3 is CASLQGPILYTDTQYF. For the CDR3, the DNA is TGTGCCAGCCTTCAGGGACCAATCTTATACACAGATACGCAGTATTTT.

This clonotype was found a few times. The chain is built from TRBV6-1 and TRBJ2-3; D ambiguous. Germline values: CDR1 MNHNS, CDR2 SASEGT. CDR3 size: 13 residues. Trimming shortened V by 4 bases and J by 6 bases, and 11 bases separated the two germline ends. The CDR3 coding sequence is TGTGCCAGCAGTGTGAGTAACGCGGATACGCAGTATTTT. It translates to CASSVSNADTQYF.

DNA for the CDR3: TGTGCCAGCAAGCCCGTGCCGACGGAAGGGGGTGGGCAGTACTTC. Residues: CASKPVPTEGGGQYF. The chain has TRBV7-9 and TRBJ2-7, with D perhaps TRBD1 (6 bases). Germline V gene data show CDR1 as SEHNR and CDR2 as FQNEAQ (reference sequence). There are 15 residues in the CDR3. V lost 7 bases and J 9 bases, leaving 25 bases between the germline ends.

This clonotype was recorded a few times. The chain has TRBV7-8 and TRBJ2-3; TRBD1 matches at 7 bases. Germline trimming cut 6 bases from V and 0 bases from J; bases unmatched to any gene: 12. Germline V lookup: CDR1 SGHVS, CDR2 FQNEAQ. This CDR3 spans 17 amino acids. Here the CDR3 reads CASRAVLGQASTDTQYF. In DNA, the CDR3 is TGTGCCAGCAGGGCAGTATTAGGACAGGCTAGCACAGATACGCAGTATTTT. Full variable domain (missing parts from reference TRBV7-8 and TRBJ2-3): GAGVSQSPRYKVAKRGQDVALRCDPISGHVSLFWYQQALGQGPEFLTYFQNEAQLDKSGLPSDRFFAERPEGSVSTLKIQRTQQEDSAVYLCASRAVLGQASTDTQYFGPGTRLTVL.

This clonotype was detected only a few times. J is TRBJ1-2 and V is TRBV27; 9 nucleotides match TRBD1. With V trimmed by 6 bases and J by 7 bases, 9 bases remained unmatched. In germline, CDR1 is MNHEY, CDR2 SMNVEV (reference sequence). CDR3 length: 14 amino acids. The CDR3 DNA reads as TGTGCCAGCAGAGGCCCCACAGGGGGCGGTGGCTACACCTTC. As protein: CASRGPTGGGGYTF.